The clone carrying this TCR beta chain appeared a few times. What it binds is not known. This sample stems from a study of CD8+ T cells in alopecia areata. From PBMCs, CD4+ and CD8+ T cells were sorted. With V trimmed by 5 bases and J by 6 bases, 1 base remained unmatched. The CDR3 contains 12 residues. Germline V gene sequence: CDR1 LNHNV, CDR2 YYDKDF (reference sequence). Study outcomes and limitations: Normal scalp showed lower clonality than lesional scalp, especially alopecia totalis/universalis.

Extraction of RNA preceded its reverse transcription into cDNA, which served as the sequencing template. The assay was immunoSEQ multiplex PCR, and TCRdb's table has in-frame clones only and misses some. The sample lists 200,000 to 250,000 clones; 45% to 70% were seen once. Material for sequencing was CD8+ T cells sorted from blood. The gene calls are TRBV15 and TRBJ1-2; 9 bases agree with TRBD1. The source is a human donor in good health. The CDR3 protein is CATSGTGHGYTF. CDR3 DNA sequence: TGTGCCACCAGCGGGACAGGGCATGGCTACACCTTC.